This is a list of T cell receptor beta chains from one sample in a study of identical twins. TCRdb called the 5' RACE reads again in MiXCR, with one record for every CDR3 protein. The sample has about 570,000 distinct CDR3 sequences; 9% to 10% are singletons. The same sample was also used in a study of yellow fever vaccine responses in identical twins.

The sample taken for sequencing was PBMCs. The receptors come from a woman between 18 and 29 years old in good health. The CDR3 runs from the conserved cysteine through the conserved F or W. A D gene is named only where the DNA matches it firmly. Clone size, where shown, is once, few, many, or a class for clones that have expanded.

TRBV7-9	many	TRBJ1-5	TRBD1	15	TGTGCCAGCAGCTCCAGGGGGGATGGCAATCAGCCCCAGCATTTT	CASSSRGDGNQPQHF
TRBV29-1	few	TRBJ2-3	TRBD2	12	TGCAGCGTACCGGGGGGGGCAGATACGCAGTATTTT	CSVPGGADTQYF
TRBV5-1	many	TRBJ2-2	.	13	TGCGCCAGCAGCGAAACAGTCACCGGGGAGCTGTTTTTT	CASSETVTGELFF
TRBV20-1	many	TRBJ2-1	TRBD2	16	TGCAGTGCCAAGGCGGGGGGGGACTTCCTCTACAATGAGCAGTTCTTC	CSAKAGGDFLYNEQFF
TRBV30	few	TRBJ2-2	.	13	TGTGCCTGGTCAAACAGGGATCCCGGGGAGCTGTTTTTT	CAWSNRDPGELFF
TRBV7-9	many	TRBJ2-3	TRBD2	16	TGTGCCAGCAGCTTACTAGCGGGGACCAGCACAGATACGCAGTATTTT	CASSLLAGTSTDTQYF
TRBV9	.	TRBJ2-1	.	15	TGTGCCAGCAGCTCCACTGGGGCGTCCTACAATGAGCAGTTCTTC	CASSSTGASYNEQFF
TRBV2	.	TRBJ2-3	.	14	TGTGCCAACCGACTTGATTGGGGCACAGATACGCAGTATTTT	CANRLDWGTDTQYF
TRBV4-3	.	TRBJ2-5	.	15	TGCGCCAGCTCCCCGGCCAGGGGCAAGGGAGAGACCCAGTACTTC	CASSPARGKGETQYF
TRBV10-3	many	TRBJ2-4	.	16	TGTGCCATCAGTGAGTCGATAGGGGGAGCCAAAAACATTCAGTACTTC	CAISESIGGAKNIQYF
TRBV27	.	TRBJ1-1	.	12	TGTGCCAGCGGCTCAGGGATCACTGAAGCTTTCTTT	CASGSGITEAFF
TRBV12-3/TRBV12-4	many	TRBJ1-1	TRBD1	13	TGTGCCAGCAGGCTCACGGACAGGGTTGAAGCTTTCTTT	CASRLTDRVEAFF
TRBV11-2	few	TRBJ1-3	TRBD1	16	TGTGCCAGCAGCACGGACAGGGGGCTTGGAAGAAACACCATATATTTT	CASSTDRGLGRNTIYF
TRBV7-9	.	TRBJ1-2	.	15	TGTGCCAGCAGCTTAGCGCTGGGGCAGAACTATGGCTACACCTTC	CASSLALGQNYGYTF
TRBV4-3	few	TRBJ2-1	TRBD2	15	TGCGCCAGCAGCCAAGAAGGACTAGCTCGGAATGAGCAGTTCTTC	CASSQEGLARNEQFF
TRBV27	.	TRBJ2-5	.	15	TGTGCCAGCAGTTTCAGACGGACAGACCAAGAGACCCAGTACTTC	CASSFRRTDQETQYF
TRBV7-9	many	TRBJ2-7	TRBD1	14	TGTGCCAGCAGCTTTAAGGGACAGATCTACGAGCAGTACTTC	CASSFKGQIYEQYF
TRBV5-1	many	TRBJ2-5	.	13	TGCGCCAGCAGGATACAGGGCGGGGAGACCCAGTACTTC	CASRIQGGETQYF
TRBV3-1	.	TRBJ2-1	.	16	TGTGCCAGCAGCCAATCGGGACGAGGCGACAACAATGAGCAGTTCTTC	CASSQSGRGDNNEQFF
TRBV7-9	.	TRBJ2-7	TRBD1	16	TGTGCCAGCAGCTTCCTGGGACAGGGGTTAACTGGCGAGCAGTACTTC	CASSFLGQGLTGEQYF
TRBV5-6	few	TRBJ2-1	TRBD1	19	TGTGCCAGCAGCTTGCGGGCGACAGGGCGAACGGTGACCTACAATGAGCAGTTCTTC	CASSLRATGRTVTYNEQFF
TRBV27	.	TRBJ2-7	TRBD2	15	TGTGCCAGCACCCTAATAGCGGGAGGTAGTGTCGAGCAGTACTTC	CASTLIAGGSVEQYF
TRBV5-1	.	TRBJ2-1	.	15	TGCGCCAGCAGCTTGGCCGGGACCGACCACAATGAGCAGTTCTTC	CASSLAGTDHNEQFF
TRBV4-3	.	TRBJ2-7	TRBD2	13	TGCGCCAGCAGCCAAGCGCGGGGGGGCGAGCAGTACTTC	CASSQARGGEQYF
TRBV7-8	few	TRBJ2-3	.	12	TGTGCCAGCAGCGTACGGGCAGATACGCAGTATTTT	CASSVRADTQYF
TRBV5-5	.	TRBJ2-7	TRBD2	16	TGTGCCAGCAGCTGGGCCGGGACTAGCGGGATCTACGAGCAGTACTTC	CASSWAGTSGIYEQYF
TRBV2	few	TRBJ1-1	.	17	TGTGCCAGCAGTGAACCAGGTCGTCTCAGGGATAACACTGAAGCTTTCTTT	CASSEPGRLRDNTEAFF
TRBV19	.	TRBJ1-2	TRBD1	15	TGTGCCAGTAGTGTCCCCCGGGACAGGAAGAACAGCTACACCTTC	CASSVPRDRKNSYTF
TRBV5-1	many	TRBJ2-3	TRBD2	14	TGCGCCAGCAGCACAGCGGGACCCACAGATACGCAGTATTTT	CASSTAGPTDTQYF
TRBV7-2	many	TRBJ1-4	.	11	TGTGCCAGCAGCTTAGATGAAAAACTGTTTTTT	CASSLDEKLFF
TRBV7-6	.	TRBJ2-3	TRBD2	16	TGTGCCAGCAGCGTTCGACTAGCGGGAGAGTTGGGTACGCAGTATTTT	CASSVRLAGELGTQYF
TRBV2	.	TRBJ2-3	TRBD1	21	TGTGCCAGCAGTGAAAAGGGGGCCCTGGGGGAGAAGGGCCACATCACAGATACGCAGTATTTT	CASSEKGALGEKGHITDTQYF
TRBV19	.	TRBJ2-6	TRBD1	17	TGTGCCAGTAGAGGGACAGGGAGGATCATAGGGGCCAACGTCCTGACTTTC	CASRGTGRIIGANVLTF
TRBV5-5	few	TRBJ2-3	.	12	TGTGCCACAGGGTGGGTTGCGGATACGCAGTATTTT	CATGWVADTQYF